The 30 T cell receptor beta chains given below trace back to one sample, sequenced in a study of blood T cell repertoires in COVID-19. Profiled with immunoSEQ multiplex PCR; TCRdb holds only in-frame clones, not every one. The table includes under 300,000 clones, 86% detected once. Sample: peripheral blood. All receptors derive from a man between 18 and 29 years old with active or convalescent COVID-19.

This clone was seen more than once but under ten times. V is TRBV29-1 and J is TRBJ1-2, with D maybe TRBD1 (5 bases). Trimming left V 6 bases short and J 0 bases short, with 8 bases between. Germline lookup yields CDR1 SQVTM and CDR2 ANQGSEA. The CDR3 has 12 amino acids. The CDR3 nucleotides are TGCAGCGTACAGGTTACTAACTATGGCTACACCTTC. Its translation: CSVQVTNYGYTF.

This chain connects TRBV19 to TRBJ1-4; 7 bases align to TRBD1. CDR3 length equals 14 residues. Germline V gene data show CDR1 as LNHDA and CDR2 as SQIVND (reference sequence). The trim removed 4 bases at V and 3 bases at J, leaving 2 bases unmatched. The CDR3 reads CASSTQGANEKLFF. CDR3 nucleotides: TGTGCCAGTAGTACTCAGGGGGCTAATGAAAAACTGTTTTTT.

This clone appeared once. The V gene is TRBV7-2, the J gene TRBJ2-1, with 8 bases lining up with TRBD2. The CDR3 length is 16 residues. The V gene end was trimmed by 6 bases and the J gene end by 8 bases; junction bases not matched to a gene: 15. Germline V gives CDR1 SGHTA, CDR2 FQGNSA. CDR3: CASSPSLGLGLDEQFF. Written as DNA, the CDR3 is TGTGCCAGCAGTCCCTCGTTGGGACTAGGTCTCGATGAGCAGTTCTTC.

This clone was detected a few times. V usage is TRBV3-1 (or the pseudogene TRBV3-2) and J usage is TRBJ2-7; TRBD2 is a possible D gene (7 bases). CDR3 size: 14 residues. Trimming removed 4 bases at V and 7 bases at J, with 17 bases between. Germline V gives CDR1 LGHDT, CDR2 YNNKEL (reference sequence). CDR3 nucleotide sequence: TGTGCCAGCAGCCGCTCAACTAGGGGGGGGGAGCAGTACTTC. It yields the protein CASSRSTRGGEQYF.

This chain joins TRBV18 and TRBJ1-1, with a possible D match to TRBD1 (5 bases). Trimming removed 4 bases at V and 2 bases at J, with 8 bases between. This CDR3 has 13 amino acids. Germline CDR1 reads KGHSH; CDR2 reads LQKENI. CDR3 nucleotides: TGTGCCAGCTCACAGGGACTCAACACTGAAGCTTTCTTT. Protein sequence: CASSQGLNTEAFF.

Here the CDR3 DNA reads TGTGCCAGCAGTTACTTGACCGGGGAGCTGTTTTTT. Translated, it gives CASSYLTGELFF. The chain carries TRBV9 and TRBJ2-2, with D unclear. Germline CDR1 SGDLS, CDR2 YYNGEE. The V and J ends lost 5 bases and 5 bases respectively, with 7 bases between them. CDR3 length: 12 amino acids.

In its sample, this clone was seen a few times. The chain links TRBV2 to TRBJ2-2; tentatively, D is TRBD1 (5 bases). The CDR3 extends over 16 amino acids. The germline V and J ends were trimmed by 5 bases and 3 bases, with 16 bases remaining between them. Germline CDR1 reads SNHLY; CDR2 reads FYNNEI. The CDR3 region has the DNA TGTGCCAGCAGTCCAATAATCGACAGAGACACCGGGGAGCTGTTTTTT. Protein product: CASSPIIDRDTGELFF. The entire variable domain, with the rest obtained from reference TRBV2 and TRBJ2-2, is as follows: EPEVTQTPSHQVTQMGQEVILRCVPISNHLYFYWYRQILGQKVEFLVSFYNNEISEKSEIFDDQFSVERPDGSNFTLKIRSTKLEDSAMYFCASSPIIDRDTGELFFGEGSRLTVL.

The chain carries TRBV3-1 (or the pseudogene TRBV3-2) and TRBJ1-6, with D hard to call. Germline V lookup: CDR1 LGHDT, CDR2 YNNKEL (reference sequence). The CDR3 extends over 13 amino acids. V was clipped by 0 bases and J by 10 bases, with 7 bases between them. CDR3 sequence: CASSQDGRSPLHF. The CDR3, as DNA: TGTGCCAGCAGCCAAGATGGCAGATCACCCCTCCACTTT.

In DNA form, the CDR3 reads TGTGCCGTTCGGCGGGACCTTAGCAATCAGCCCCAGCATTTT. Translation gives CAVRRDLSNQPQHF. V is TRBV28 and J is TRBJ1-5; possible D gene TRBD1, 5 bases. The CDR3 totals 14 residues. Germline CDR1 and CDR2: MDHEN and SYDVKM. Trimming cost V 11 bases and J 0 bases, with 14 bases left between them.

The V gene is TRBV7-2, the J gene TRBJ2-5; possibly TRBD1 for D (5 bases). Germline values: CDR1 SGHTA, CDR2 FQGNSA. The CDR3 sequence is 15 residues long. Trimming removed 0 bases from V and 5 bases from J, with 13 bases in between. DNA for the CDR3: TGTGCCAGCAGCTTAGCGCAGGGCCCCCAGGAGACCCAGTACTTC. It codes for CASSLAQGPQETQYF.

The rearrangement joins TRBV7-9 to TRBJ2-3; D remains unclear. The CDR3 is 13 amino acids. Per the germline V gene, CDR1 is SEHNR and CDR2 is FQNEAQ (reference sequence). The V and J ends lost 1 base and 3 bases respectively, with 5 bases between them. The DNA of the CDR3 is TGTGCCAGCAGCTTAGTTCCGACAGATACGCAGTATTTT. Translated, it gives CASSLVPTDTQYF.

The sample holds a few counts of this clone. The V and J genes are TRBV15 and TRBJ2-7; 8 bases line up with TRBD2. Germline CDR1 LNHNV, CDR2 YYDKDF (reference sequence). The CDR3 contains 15 residues. V was clipped by 0 bases and J by 6 bases; unmatched bases: 7. The CDR3, as DNA: TGTGCCACCAGCAGAGATCTCGGGAGGGCCTCCGAGCAGTACTTC. It translates to CATSRDLGRASEQYF.

V and J are TRBV5-1 and TRBJ1-4, with TRBD1 matching 8 bases. Losses at the gene ends were 0 bases for V and 6 bases for J; bases not matched to a gene: 1. This CDR3 comprises 14 residues. The germline CDR1 and CDR2 sequences are SGHRS and YFSETQ. DNA of the CDR3: TGCGCCAGCAGCTTGGCCAGGGGGCATGAAAAACTGTTTTTT. Translation: CASSLARGHEKLFF.

The chain has TRBV2 and TRBJ1-1; the D is unclear. V lost 11 bases and J 5 bases, leaving 9 bases between the germline ends. The CDR3 has 10 amino acids. Per germline, CDR1 SNHLY and CDR2 FYNNEI. The CDR3, as DNA: TGTGCCGGACTACAAACTGAAGCTTTCTTT. Translation: CAGLQTEAFF.

In its sample, this clone was seen once. V usage is TRBV19 and J usage is TRBJ1-5, with 10 bases fitting TRBD1. The CDR3 is made up of 16 amino acids. The V and J ends lost 6 bases and 0 bases, in that order; junction bases with no gene match: 5. CDR1 and CDR2 from the germline V gene are LNHDA and SQIVND (reference sequence). The CDR3 region has the DNA TGTGCCAGTAGCCGGGACAGGGGATATAGCAATCAGCCCCAGCATTTT. Translation: CASSRDRGYSNQPQHF.

This clone was seen a few times. The chain has TRBV19 and TRBJ2-1; D gene unclear. Germline loops: CDR1 LNHDA, CDR2 SQIVND (reference sequence). Trimming took 7 bases from V and 7 from J, leaving 14 bases between them. CDR3 size: 13 residues. The CDR3 protein is CASKKRVENEQFF. The CDR3, as DNA: TGTGCCAGTAAGAAACGGGTGGAGAATGAGCAGTTCTTC. The full variable domain, its missing parts supplied by reference TRBV19 and TRBJ2-1, is DGGITQSPKYLFRKEGQNVTLSCEQNLNHDAMYWYRQDPGQGLRLIYYSQIVNDFQKGDIAEGYSVSREKKESFPLTVTSAQKNPTAFYLCASKKRVENEQFFGPGTRLTVL.

This clone appeared a single time. The chain carries TRBV30 and TRBJ1-1; 8 positions match TRBD1. V was clipped by 4 bases and J by 0 bases; unmatched bases: 4. This CDR3 contains 14 residues. The V gene's germline CDR1 is GTSNPN and CDR2 SVGIG (reference sequence). CDR3 residues: CAWTPGGMNTEAFF. The DNA for the CDR3 is TGTGCCTGGACACCAGGGGGCATGAACACTGAAGCTTTCTTT.

V usage is TRBV19 and J usage is TRBJ1-1; no clear D gene. Germline loops: CDR1 LNHDA, CDR2 SQIVND (reference sequence). V gave up 4 bases and J gave up 11 bases, with 14 bases separating them. CDR3 length equals 12 residues. The CDR3 region is CASSTRTDEAFF. The CDR3 nucleotides are TGTGCCAGTAGTACCCGGACTGACGAGGCTTTCTTT.

V gene TRBV7-7 combines with J gene TRBJ2-1; 11 positions match TRBD2. CDR1 SSHAT and CDR2 FNYEAQ come from the germline V gene (reference sequence). This CDR3 spans 14 amino acids. Trimming cost V 5 bases and J 8 bases; bases outside gene matches: 5. The DNA for the CDR3 is TGTGCCAGCAGCCCTAGCGGGGGGTTCCATGAGCAGTTCTTC. This codes for CASSPSGGFHEQFF.

Comment on this clone: The same CDR3 can be traced to other DNA sequences in this sample. The V call is TRBV7-2, the J call TRBJ2-7, with 7 nucleotides matching TRBD2. The germline gives CDR1 SGHTA, CDR2 FQGNSA. The CDR3 runs to 14 residues. V lost 3 bases and J lost 4; bases outside the gene matches: 6. CDR3 nucleotides: TGTGCCAGCAGCTTTGGTGGGGGGGGATACGAGCAGTACTTC. Protein product: CASSFGGGGYEQYF.

This clone was counted a single time. The CDR3 region is CASSIYSGYEQYF. DNA of the CDR3: TGTGCCAGTAGTATTTATAGCGGATACGAGCAGTACTTC. The chain couples TRBV19 to TRBJ2-7; the D gene is possibly TRBD2 (6 bases). The CDR3 runs to 13 residues. V dropped 3 bases and J dropped 4 bases, with 10 bases sitting between them. Germline CDR1 LNHDA, CDR2 SQIVND (reference sequence).

The rearrangement links TRBV10-3 to TRBJ1-4; TRBD1 aligns across 7 bases. This CDR3 is built from 13 residues. Germline V gene sequence: CDR1 ENHRY, CDR2 SYGVKD. The ends lost 4 bases at V and 7 bases at J; junction bases unmatched: 3. CDR3 DNA: TGTGCCATCAGTGGAGCAGGGGGTGAAAAACTGTTTTTT. The encoded protein is CAISGAGGEKLFF.

This sequence joins TRBV2 and TRBJ1-1, with TRBD1 matching 9 bases. The CDR3 runs to 13 residues. V trimming: 6 bases; J trimming: 6 bases; junction bases outside the gene matches: 5. In germline, CDR1 is SNHLY, CDR2 FYNNEI. Here the CDR3 reads CASRVDRGAEAFF. CDR3 DNA: TGTGCCAGCAGAGTGGACAGGGGCGCTGAAGCTTTCTTT. The entire variable domain, with the rest obtained from reference TRBV2 and TRBJ1-1, is as follows: EPEVTQTPSHQVTQMGQEVILRCVPISNHLYFYWYRQILGQKVEFLVSFYNNEISEKSEIFDDQFSVERPDGSNFTLKIRSTKLEDSAMYFCASRVDRGAEAFFGQGTRLTVV.

V gene TRBV28 combines with J gene TRBJ2-1; no clear D. With 3 bases removed from V and 8 bases from J, the gap between germline ends came to 8 bases. The CDR3 spans 12 residues. Per the germline V gene, CDR1 is MDHEN and CDR2 is SYDVKM. The CDR3 region has the DNA TGTGCCAGCAGTTTTAGATCATATGAGCAGTTCTTC. Its protein is CASSFRSYEQFF.

The genes are TRBV5-8 and TRBJ2-7; TRBD1 aligns across 7 bases. Germline V gives CDR1 SGHTS, CDR2 YDEGEE. V trimming: 5 bases; J trimming: 2 bases; junction bases outside the gene matches: 7. The CDR3 consists of 14 residues. CDR3 loop: CASRWRTGPYEQYF. Here the CDR3 DNA reads TGTGCCAGCAGGTGGCGGACAGGCCCCTACGAGCAGTACTTC.

The count of this clone is one. J is TRBJ2-1 and V is TRBV5-1; D may be TRBD2 (6 bases). The CDR3 has 16 amino acids. Deletions cut 4 bases from V and 5 bases from J, with 19 bases between. Germline values: CDR1 SGHRS, CDR2 YFSETQ. CDR3 amino acids: CASSPRARGTNNEQFF. Written as DNA, the CDR3 is TGCGCCAGCAGCCCCCGAGCGCGGGGTACTAACAATGAGCAGTTCTTC.

The rearrangement links TRBV4-1 to TRBJ1-4; 7 nucleotides agree with TRBD1. CDR1 is MGHRA, CDR2 YSYEKL, per germline. This CDR3 region has 14 residues. The J segment lost 8 bases and the V segment lost 2 bases, leaving 5 bases of the junction unmatched. As DNA, the CDR3 is TGCGCCAGCAGCCAAACAGGGGCTTTCGAAAAACTGTTTTTT. It is translated as CASSQTGAFEKLFF.

This chain uses TRBV9 with TRBJ2-3; 10 nucleotides align to TRBD2. The V gene's germline CDR1 is SGDLS and CDR2 YYNGEE. The V and J ends lost 0 bases and 4 bases, in that order; junction bases with no gene match: 5. CDR3 length: 16 amino acids. CDR3: CASSVGASGRSDTQYF. The CDR3 coding sequence is TGTGCCAGCAGCGTAGGGGCTAGCGGGAGATCAGATACGCAGTATTTT.

The chain joins TRBV10-2 to TRBJ1-6; unclear D gene. The CDR3 is 13 residues long. The V gene's germline CDR1 is WSHSY and CDR2 SAAADI. V shed 0 bases and J shed 9 bases, with 6 bases lying between them. The CDR3 DNA reads TGCGCCAGCAGTGAGTCGAGGGTTTCACCCCTCCACTTT. It yields the protein CASSESRVSPLHF.

Here the CDR3 reads CASSTRKPPETQYF. CDR3 coding DNA: TGTGCCAGCAGCACCCGCAAGCCCCCAGAGACCCAGTACTTC. The chain links TRBV7-6 to TRBJ2-5; no clear D gene. Germline values: CDR1 SGHVS, CDR2 FNYEAQ. The CDR3 has 14 residues. V lost 5 bases, J lost 4 bases, and 14 bases lay in between.